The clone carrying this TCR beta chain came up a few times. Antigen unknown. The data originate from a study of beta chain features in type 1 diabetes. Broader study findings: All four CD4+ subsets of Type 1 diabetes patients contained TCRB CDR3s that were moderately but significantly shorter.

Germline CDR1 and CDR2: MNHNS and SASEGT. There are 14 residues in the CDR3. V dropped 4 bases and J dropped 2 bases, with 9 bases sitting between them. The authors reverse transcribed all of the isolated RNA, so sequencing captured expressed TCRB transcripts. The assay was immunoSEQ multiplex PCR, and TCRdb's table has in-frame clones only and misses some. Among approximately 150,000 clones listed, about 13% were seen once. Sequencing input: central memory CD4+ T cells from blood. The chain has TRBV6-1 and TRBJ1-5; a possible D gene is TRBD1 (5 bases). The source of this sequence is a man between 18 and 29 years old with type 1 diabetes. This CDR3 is CASSGQGGNQPQHF. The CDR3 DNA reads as TGTGCCAGCAGTGGCCAGGGCGGCAATCAGCCCCAGCATTTT.